The entry below gives a single TCR beta chain sequence along with its context. The antigen remains undetermined. Libraries were prepared by immunoSEQ multiplex PCR; TCRdb keeps only in-frame clonotypes and omits some of them. The table lists roughly 100,000 clones, roughly 91% of them singletons. V gave up 5 bases and J gave up 6 bases; unmatched junction bases: 3. This CDR3 is 13 amino acids long. Germline CDR1 SEHNR, CDR2 FQNEAQ (reference sequence). The data were obtained in a study of T cell responses to AZD1222 COVID-19 vaccine. Study-level results: Breadth and depth of Spike-specific TCRs rose after two AZD1222 doses. Repertoire sampling occurred only after the peak T cell response. There were mostly white British donors and more females than males, and clonal diversity was possibly underestimated. Per reports, nearly half of all spike-specific TCRs target regions that are unmutated in variants.

The chain joins TRBV7-9 to TRBJ1-3, with 8 bases fitting TRBD1. The TCR comes from an adult in good health. The starting material was peripheral blood, obtained on day 0 of AZD1222 vaccination. DNA of the CDR3: TGTGCCAGCAGCACGCAGGGGGCAAACACCATATATTTT. Amino acid sequence: CASSTQGANTIYF.